This T cell receptor beta chain was found in a study of blood T cell repertoires in COVID-19. Study-level information: Sites across the United States, Italy and Spain contributed samples from acute and convalescent COVID-19. Sources were T cells, B-cell-depleted T cells, or PBMCs; the material itself was cDNA or gDNA.

A Seattle source enrolled patients during active infection and followed them longitudinally. The CDR3 has 13 residues. V was clipped by 0 bases and J by 7 bases, with 9 bases between them. Looked up from germline, CDR1 is KGHSH and CDR2 is LQKENI. Study processing details: The assay estimated nucleated cells by amplifying reference gene primers. The assay was immunoSEQ multiplex PCR, and TCRdb's table has in-frame clones only and misses some. The DNA was the basis for D and trimming; V, J and clone size are from that table. The sample consists of roughly 130,000 clones, less than 90% of them appearing once.

The clonotype was recovered from a man aged 25-40 years with COVID-19, enrolled during active disease. This chain connects TRBV18 to TRBJ1-2; D is ambiguous. The sequencing input was peripheral blood. The CDR3: CASSPPGGPGYTF. CDR3 nucleotides: TGTGCCAGCTCACCACCGGGTGGGCCTGGCTACACCTTC.